This entry lists 18 T cell receptor beta chains sequenced from one sample in a study of shared clonotypes between healthy human individuals. Terminally differentiated effector memory CD45RA+ cells were left out of the naive CD8 fraction, which was CD45RO-negative and positively selected for CCR7. TCRdb's copy holds only in-frame clones and misses some; the assay was immunoSEQ multiplex PCR. The sample lists approximately 600,000 clones; about 95% were seen once. Sequencing was performed on naive CD8+ T cells sorted from blood. These receptors all come from a woman aged 25-40 years in good health.

The chain is built from TRBV15 and TRBJ2-1, with 10 positions matching TRBD2. After removal of 2 bases from V and 2 bases from J, the junction contained 6 bases not matched to a gene. CDR1 is LNHNV, CDR2 YYDKDF, per germline (reference sequence). The CDR3 contains 17 residues. CDR3 loop: CATSRISGRDPYNEQFF. The CDR3 DNA is TGTGCCACCAGCAGAATAAGCGGGAGGGATCCCTACAATGAGCAGTTCTTC.

The chain uses TRBV4-1 and TRBJ2-5; 10 nucleotides agree with TRBD2. Judging by the DNA end, TRBJ2-7 fits better; the J call may be wrong. The germline CDR1 and CDR2 sequences are MGHRA and YSYEKL. This CDR3 region has 16 residues. The CDR3, as DNA: TGCGCCAGCAGCCGCATTCTAGCGGGAGATGGGTACGAGCAGTACTTC. Translated, it gives CASSRILAGDGYEQYF.

CDR3 sequence (DNA): TGTGCCAGCAGTGAAAATGGCGGGGAGGCCAAAAACATTCAGTACTTC. This gives the protein CASSENGGEAKNIQYF. The gene calls are TRBV6-1 and TRBJ2-4; D is perhaps TRBD2 (6 bases). The V gene lost 2 bases and the J gene lost 1 base, with 12 bases spanning the gap. Germline V gene sequence: CDR1 MNHNS, CDR2 SASEGT. The CDR3 loop spans 16 amino acids.

The chain is built from TRBV6-1 and TRBJ2-7; 8 nucleotides agree with TRBD2. The CDR3 is made up of 16 amino acids. The V gene's germline CDR1 is MNHNS and CDR2 SASEGT. The J segment lost 3 bases and the V segment lost 2 bases, leaving 9 bases of the junction unmatched. CDR3 region: CASSEPAGREHYEQYF. DNA of the CDR3: TGTGCCAGCAGTGAACCGGCCGGGAGGGAGCACTACGAGCAGTACTTC.

This chain joins TRBV19 and TRBJ2-1; no clear D gene. The length of the CDR3 is 12 residues. The V end was cut by 3 bases, the J end by 7 bases, with 7 bases between. Germline V lookup: CDR1 LNHDA, CDR2 SQIVND (reference sequence). CDR3 in amino acids: CASSIPENEQFF. The DNA of the CDR3 is TGTGCCAGTAGTATTCCTGAGAATGAGCAGTTCTTC.

The rearrangement links TRBV6-1 to TRBJ2-7; D perhaps matches TRBD1 (6 bases). Germline V gene lookup returns CDR1 MNHNS and CDR2 SASEGT. V lost 8 bases and J lost 4, with 18 bases in between. This CDR3 comprises 14 residues. This CDR3 reads CASGEQGGWYEQYF. The DNA of the CDR3 is TGTGCCAGCGGAGAACAGGGTGGGTGGTACGAGCAGTACTTC.

This chain uses TRBV15 with TRBJ2-7; TRBD1 matches at 8 bases. The V gene end was trimmed by 0 bases and the J gene end by 3 bases; junction bases not matched to a gene: 4. This CDR3 has 15 residues. CDR1 and CDR2 (germline): LNHNV, YYDKDF (reference sequence). Here the CDR3 reads CATSRETGGLYEQYF. CDR3 DNA sequence: TGTGCCACCAGCAGAGAAACAGGGGGACTCTACGAGCAGTACTTC.

The rearrangement joins TRBV5-1 to TRBJ2-1; no clear D. Deletions cut 0 bases from V and 5 bases from J, with 6 bases between. This CDR3 contains 13 residues. Germline CDR1 SGHRS, CDR2 YFSETQ. CDR3 sequence: CASSLEQHNEQFF. CDR3 bases: TGCGCCAGCAGCTTGGAACAGCACAATGAGCAGTTCTTC.

The CDR3 DNA reads as TGCGCCAGCAGCGACCTGGAGGGGCGCTTGGATACGCAGTATTTT. The encoded protein is CASSDLEGRLDTQYF. The chain carries TRBV5-1 and TRBJ2-3, with D perhaps TRBD2 (6 bases). This CDR3 comprises 15 residues. CDR1 and CDR2 (germline): SGHRS, YFSETQ. The germline V and J ends were trimmed by 4 bases and 6 bases, with 18 bases remaining between them.

Note on this clone: Being one base from a much bigger clone, this may be a read error. This sequence joins TRBV5-6 and TRBJ2-7; D is ambiguous. This CDR3 is 11 amino acids long. Trimming took off 4 bases at V and 0 bases at J, with 2 bases between the two ends. Germline lookup yields CDR1 SGHDT and CDR2 YYEEEE. In nucleotides, the CDR3 is TGTGCCAGCAGCGCCTCCTACGAGCAGTACTTC. Protein product: CASSASYEQYF. The full variable domain, in which reference TRBV5-6 and TRBJ2-7 provide the parts outside the CDR3, is DAGVTQSPTHLIKTRGQQVTLRCSPKSGHDTVSWYQQALGQGPQFIFQYYEEEERQRGNFPDRFSGHQFPNYSSELNVNALLLGDSALYLCASSASYEQYFGPGTRLTVT.

V and J are TRBV27 and TRBJ2-7; 7 bases fit TRBD2. This CDR3 spans 13 amino acids. The V gene end was trimmed by 9 bases and the J gene end by 12 bases; junction bases not matched to a gene: 17. In germline, CDR1 is MNHEY, CDR2 SMNVEV (reference sequence). The CDR3 bases are TGTGCCAGACGCGGGAGCATTTGTAGTATTGGGTACTTC. Translating it yields CARRGSICSIGYF.

The chain links TRBV13 to TRBJ2-1; 11 nucleotides match TRBD1. CDR1 is PRHDT and CDR2 is FYEKMQ in the germline V gene (reference sequence). The CDR3 is made up of 15 amino acids. J gave up 9 bases and V 6 bases, and 10 bases lay outside the gene matches. As DNA, the CDR3 is TGTGCCAGCAGTACCGGACAGGGGGCGAGTGGTGAGCAGTTCTTC. Protein product: CASSTGQGASGEQFF.

This chain joins TRBV19 and TRBJ2-7, with 8 positions matching TRBD1. Germline lookup yields CDR1 LNHDA and CDR2 SQIVND (reference sequence). The junction had 9 bases not matched to a gene; V was cut back by 10 bases and J by 4 bases. The CDR3 consists of 13 residues. The DNA for the CDR3 is TGTGCCACATCGACAGGGGTACAGTACGAGCAGTACTTC. Translation: CATSTGVQYEQYF. The whole variable domain, remainder taken from reference TRBV19 and TRBJ2-7, is DGGITQSPKYLFRKEGQNVTLSCEQNLNHDAMYWYRQDPGQGLRLIYYSQIVNDFQKGDIAEGYSVSREKKESFPLTVTSAQKNPTAFYLCATSTGVQYEQYFGPGTRLTVT.

V usage is TRBV15 and J usage is TRBJ1-5; D not resolved. Germline CDR1 is LNHNV and CDR2 is YYDKDF (reference sequence). Trimming shortened V by 6 bases and J by 12 bases, and 12 bases separated the two germline ends. The CDR3 has 11 amino acids. CDR3 coding DNA: TGTGCCACCAGTTTATCTTCCGTCCAGCATTTT. It specifies CATSLSSVQHF.

This chain connects TRBV28 to TRBJ1-1; 8 bases agree with TRBD1. The CDR3 extends over 14 amino acids. Germline V CDR1 and CDR2: MDHEN, SYDVKM. Unmatched junction bases numbered 5, after V lost 6 bases and J lost 2 bases. CDR3 sequence: CASSSGQANTEAFF. The CDR3 nucleotides are TGTGCCAGCAGCTCGGGACAGGCTAACACTGAAGCTTTCTTT.

The chain has TRBV19 and TRBJ2-2; D perhaps matches TRBD2 (6 bases). V was pared by 4 bases and J by 5 bases, with 23 bases between. The CDR3 sequence is 18 residues long. The germline V gene has CDR1 LNHDA and CDR2 SQIVND (reference sequence). The DNA for the CDR3 is TGTGCCAGTAGTACCCGGACTATGACCCCATTCCTAACCGGGGAGCTGTTTTTT. Protein: CASSTRTMTPFLTGELFF.

The V and J genes are TRBV19 and TRBJ1-4; D is unclear. CDR1 is LNHDA and CDR2 is SQIVND in the germline V gene (reference sequence). Trimming took 1 base from V and 8 from J, leaving 2 bases between them. The CDR3 loop spans 11 amino acids. CDR3 DNA: TGTGCCAGTAGTATAGCCGAAAAACTGTTTTTT. Translated: CASSIAEKLFF. Supplemented by reference TRBV19 and TRBJ1-4, the full variable domain reads DGGITQSPKYLFRKEGQNVTLSCEQNLNHDAMYWYRQDPGQGLRLIYYSQIVNDFQKGDIAEGYSVSREKKESFPLTVTSAQKNPTAFYLCASSIAEKLFFGSGTQLSVL.

The J gene is TRBJ2-5, the V gene TRBV5-6; 12 nucleotides match TRBD2. Germline V gene sequence: CDR1 SGHDT, CDR2 YYEEEE. The CDR3 totals 17 residues. J was trimmed by 5 bases and V by 0 bases; bases with no gene match: 8. CDR3: CASSLAASGRARETQYF. Here the CDR3 DNA reads TGTGCCAGCAGCTTGGCGGCTAGCGGGAGGGCCAGGGAGACCCAGTACTTC.